Listed here is a single TCR beta chain. The entry originates in a study of blood T cell repertoires in COVID-19. Across the study: From the United States, Italy and Spain came samples of acute and convalescent COVID-19. From T cells, B-cell-depleted T cells, or PBMCs came the material, which was cDNA or gDNA.

CDR1 SGDLS and CDR2 YYNGEE come from the germline V gene. V shed 4 bases, J shed 3 bases, and the junction held 12 bases outside the gene matches. The CDR3 is 17 amino acids. As originally analysed: It was from reference gene primer amplification that nucleated cell counts were estimated. Profiled with immunoSEQ multiplex PCR; TCRdb holds only in-frame clones, not every one. D and trimming come from the DNA, and the V and J calls and clone size come from that table. The sample consists of around 200,000 clones, approximately 83% of them appearing once. V and J are TRBV9 and TRBJ1-2, with 10 bases aligning to TRBD1. This receptor was identified in a man aged 50 to 60 with active or convalescent COVID-19. The sample taken for sequencing was peripheral blood. CDR3 sequence reads: CASSSPTGTGDYYGYTF. CDR3 nucleotides: TGTGCCAGCAGCTCCCCCACCGGGACAGGGGACTACTATGGCTACACCTTC.